This is a list of T cell receptor beta chains from one sample in a study of shared clonotypes between healthy human individuals. Repertoires were generated with immunoSEQ multiplex PCR, while TCRdb's copy carries only in-frame clones and drops some. The table lists a few million clones, 90% to 95% of them singletons. Material: naive CD4+ T cells sorted from blood. These receptors were obtained from a man between 18 and 29 years old in good health. CDR3s include the opening cysteine and the closing phenylalanine or tryptophan. The D gene is left open where the match is weak. Some rows have no size entry. The others give once, few or many, or a class for an expanded clone.

>few|TRBD1|TRBV2|TRBJ1-5
CASSGQGSGQPQHF
TGTGCCAGCAGTGGACAGGGGTCCGGTCAGCCCCAGCATTTT
>.|.|TRBV18|TRBJ2-1
CASSPPGSPYDEQFF
TGTGCCAGCTCACCACCGGGCTCCCCCTACGATGAGCAGTTCTTC
>.|TRBD1|TRBV19|TRBJ2-6
CASSPGTGVSGANVLTF
TGTGCCAGTAGTCCCGGGACAGGTGTCTCTGGGGCCAACGTCCTGACTTTC
>.|TRBD2|TRBV28|TRBJ2-3
CASSDGTSGTDTQYF
TGTGCCAGCAGTGATGGGACTAGCGGCACAGATACGCAGTATTTT
>.|.|TRBV10-1|TRBJ2-5
CASSGAQETQYF
TGCGCCAGCAGTGGGGCCCAAGAGACCCAGTACTTC
>.|.|TRBV6-6|TRBJ1-3
CASRQGAGNTIYF
TGTGCCAGCAGACAGGGAGCTGGAAACACCATATATTTT
>.|TRBD1|TRBV10-3|TRBJ2-1
CAIQGDSSYNEQFF
TGTGCCATCCAGGGGGACAGCTCCTACAATGAGCAGTTCTTC
>once|TRBD1|TRBV27|TRBJ2-3
CASSLAPGQGAGTQYF
TGTGCCAGCAGTTTAGCCCCGGGACAGGGGGCCGGTACGCAGTATTTT
>.|.|TRBV28|TRBJ1-5
CASSPGRGAQPQHF
TGTGCCAGCAGCCCTGGCAGGGGTGCTCAGCCCCAGCATTTT
>.|TRBD2|TRBV5-1|TRBJ2-2
CASSLRPGGPNTGELFF
TGCGCCAGCAGCTTGAGGCCGGGGGGACCAAACACCGGGGAGCTGTTTTTT
>.|.|TRBV6-5|TRBJ1-6
CASSYGRSSYNSPLHF
TGTGCCAGCAGTTACGGTCGGAGCTCCTATAATTCACCCCTCCACTTT
>.|.|TRBV27|TRBJ1-1
CASSLPGQTFTF
TGTGCCAGCAGTTTACCCGGACAGACGTTTACCTTT
>.|.|TRBV6-5|TRBJ2-5
CASSYSTDEETQYF
TGTGCCAGCAGTTACTCGACGGATGAAGAGACCCAGTACTTC
>.|.|TRBV18|TRBJ2-4
CASSPPEGIAKNIQYF
TGTGCCAGCTCACCACCGGAGGGAATAGCCAAAAACATTCAGTACTTC
>.|.|TRBV18|TRBJ2-2
CASSPPGQTGELFF
TGTGCCAGCTCACCACCCGGACAGACCGGGGAGCTGTTTTTT
>.|.|TRBV30|TRBJ2-7
CAWSVGGGSYEQYF
TGTGCCTGGAGTGTAGGAGGGGGCTCCTACGAGCAGTACTTC
>.|TRBD1|TRBV5-1|TRBJ2-7
CASSLWDREAYEQYF
TGCGCCAGCAGCTTGTGGGACAGGGAGGCCTACGAGCAGTACTTC
>.|.|TRBV9|TRBJ2-3
CASSVSGPLTDTQYF
TGTGCCAGCAGCGTGTCAGGGCCTCTCACAGATACGCAGTATTTT
>.|TRBD1|TRBV18|TRBJ1-4
CASSHTDREAMKKLFF
TGTGCCAGCTCACACACGGACAGGGAGGCAATGAAAAAACTGTTTTTT
>.|TRBD1|TRBV6-1|TRBJ2-7
CASRMDRSSYEQYF
TGTGCCAGCAGGATGGACAGGAGCTCCTACGAGCAGTACTTC
>.|TRBD2|TRBV4-1|TRBJ2-5
CASSQAKLAGAVETQYF
TGCGCCAGCAGCCAAGCGAAGCTGGCGGGAGCGGTAGAGACCCAGTACTTC
>once|TRBD1|TRBV27|TRBJ2-5
CASSLRGSGGAETQYF
TGTGCCAGCAGTCTAAGGGGCTCAGGGGGCGCAGAGACCCAGTACTTC
>.|.|TRBV6-5|TRBJ2-1
CASSYFLRGAEQFF
TGTGCCAGCAGTTACTTTCTAAGGGGGGCTGAGCAGTTCTTC
>once|TRBD1|TRBV11-3|TRBJ2-1
CASSPTGIEQFF
TGTGCCAGCAGCCCGACAGGGATCGAGCAGTTCTTC
>.|.|TRBV5-1|TRBJ1-1
CASSLDSPDTEAFF
TGCGCCAGCAGCTTGGACAGTCCCGACACTGAAGCTTTCTTT
>.|.|TRBV5-1|TRBJ2-5
CASSLDSQAGETQYF
TGCGCCAGCAGCTTGGATTCTCAGGCTGGAGAGACCCAGTACTTC
>.|.|TRBV9|TRBJ2-7
CASSVYPGTYEQYF
TGTGCCAGCAGCGTTTATCCAGGCACCTACGAGCAGTACTTC